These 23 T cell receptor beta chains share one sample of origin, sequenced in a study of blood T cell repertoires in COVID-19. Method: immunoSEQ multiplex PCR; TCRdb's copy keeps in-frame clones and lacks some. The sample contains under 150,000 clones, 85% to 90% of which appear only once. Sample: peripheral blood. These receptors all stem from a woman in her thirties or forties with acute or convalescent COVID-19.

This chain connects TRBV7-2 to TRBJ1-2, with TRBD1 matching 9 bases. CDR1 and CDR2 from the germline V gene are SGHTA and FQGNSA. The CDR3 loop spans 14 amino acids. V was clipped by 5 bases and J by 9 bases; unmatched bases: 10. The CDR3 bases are TGTGCCAGCAGCGCCCAGGGACAGGGAAGAAGCTACACCTTC. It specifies CASSAQGQGRSYTF.

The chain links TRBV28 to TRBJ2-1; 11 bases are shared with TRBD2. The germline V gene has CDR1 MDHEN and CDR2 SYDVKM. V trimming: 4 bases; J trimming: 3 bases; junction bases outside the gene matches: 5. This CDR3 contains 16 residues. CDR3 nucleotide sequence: TGTGCCAGCAGTTCGCCTAGCGGGGGGCGCTACAATGAGCAGTTCTTC. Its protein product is CASSSPSGGRYNEQFF.

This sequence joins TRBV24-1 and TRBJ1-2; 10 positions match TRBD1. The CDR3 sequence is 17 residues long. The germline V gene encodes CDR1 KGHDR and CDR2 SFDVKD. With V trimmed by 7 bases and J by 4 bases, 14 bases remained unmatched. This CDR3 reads CATSPVRQGAFSYGYTF. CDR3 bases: TGTGCCACCAGCCCGGTACGACAGGGGGCCTTCTCCTATGGCTACACCTTC.

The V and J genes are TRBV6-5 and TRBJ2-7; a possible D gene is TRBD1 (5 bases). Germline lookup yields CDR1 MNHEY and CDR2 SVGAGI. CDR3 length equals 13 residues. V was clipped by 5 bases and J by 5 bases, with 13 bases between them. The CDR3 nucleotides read TGTGCCAGCAGTCCGCACAGGCGAAACGAGCAGTACTTC. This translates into CASSPHRRNEQYF.

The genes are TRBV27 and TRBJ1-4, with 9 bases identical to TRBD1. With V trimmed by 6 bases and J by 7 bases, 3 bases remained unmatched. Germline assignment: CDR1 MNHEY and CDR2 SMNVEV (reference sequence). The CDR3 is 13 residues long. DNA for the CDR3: TGTGCCAGCAGCCGACAGGGGGGTGAAAAACTGTTTTTT. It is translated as CASSRQGGEKLFF.

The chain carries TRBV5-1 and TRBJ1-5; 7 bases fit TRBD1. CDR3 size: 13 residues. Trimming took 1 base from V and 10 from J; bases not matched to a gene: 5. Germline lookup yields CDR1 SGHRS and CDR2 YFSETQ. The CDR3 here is CASSLKRGLPQHF. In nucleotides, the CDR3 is TGCGCCAGCAGCTTGAAGAGGGGGCTTCCCCAGCATTTT.

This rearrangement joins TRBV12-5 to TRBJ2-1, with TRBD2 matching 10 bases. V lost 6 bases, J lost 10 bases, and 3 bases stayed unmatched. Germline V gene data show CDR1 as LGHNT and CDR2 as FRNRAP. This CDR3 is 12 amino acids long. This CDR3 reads CASGVLAGEQFF. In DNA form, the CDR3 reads TGTGCTAGTGGAGTACTAGCGGGAGAGCAGTTCTTC.

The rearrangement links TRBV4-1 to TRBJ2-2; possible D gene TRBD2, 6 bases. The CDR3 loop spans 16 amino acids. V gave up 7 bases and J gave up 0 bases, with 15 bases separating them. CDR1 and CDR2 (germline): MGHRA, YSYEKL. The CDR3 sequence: CASTPGTGANTGELFF. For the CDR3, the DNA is TGCGCCAGCACCCCAGGCACGGGGGCGAACACCGGGGAGCTGTTTTTT.

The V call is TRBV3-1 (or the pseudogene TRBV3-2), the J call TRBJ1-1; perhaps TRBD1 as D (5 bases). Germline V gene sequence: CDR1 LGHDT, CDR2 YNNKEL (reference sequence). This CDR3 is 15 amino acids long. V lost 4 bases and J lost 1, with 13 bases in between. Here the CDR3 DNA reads TGTGCCAGCAGCCCGTCTAGGGGTACGAACACTGAAGCTTTCTTT. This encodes CASSPSRGTNTEAFF.

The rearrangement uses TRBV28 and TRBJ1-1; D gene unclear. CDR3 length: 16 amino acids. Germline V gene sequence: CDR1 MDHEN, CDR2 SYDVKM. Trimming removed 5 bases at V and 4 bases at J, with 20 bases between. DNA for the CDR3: TGTGCCAGCAGTATTGTCCACCGGTTCAGACTCACTGAAGCTTTCTTT. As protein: CASSIVHRFRLTEAFF.

CDR3 DNA: TGTGCCAGTAGTATGGTCAGGGGTGTCCAGCCCCAGCATTTT. Its translation: CASSMVRGVQPQHF. The chain joins TRBV19 to TRBJ1-5, with a possible D match to TRBD1 (6 bases). V was clipped by 3 bases and J by 7 bases, with 13 bases between them. CDR1 is LNHDA and CDR2 is SQIVND in the germline V gene (reference sequence). CDR3 length: 14 residues.

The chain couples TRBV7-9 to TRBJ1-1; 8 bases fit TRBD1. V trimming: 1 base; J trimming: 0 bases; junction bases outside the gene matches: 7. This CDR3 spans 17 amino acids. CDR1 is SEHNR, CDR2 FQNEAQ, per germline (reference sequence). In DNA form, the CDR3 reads TGTGCCAGCAGCTTAGGGGGTCAGGGGGCTTTGAACACTGAAGCTTTCTTT. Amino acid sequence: CASSLGGQGALNTEAFF. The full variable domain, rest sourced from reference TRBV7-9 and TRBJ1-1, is DTGVSQNPRHKITKRGQNVTFRCDPISEHNRLYWYRQTLGQGPEFLTYFQNEAQLEKSRLLSDRFSAERPKGSFSTLEIQRTEQGDSAMYLCASSLGGQGALNTEAFFGQGTRLTVV.

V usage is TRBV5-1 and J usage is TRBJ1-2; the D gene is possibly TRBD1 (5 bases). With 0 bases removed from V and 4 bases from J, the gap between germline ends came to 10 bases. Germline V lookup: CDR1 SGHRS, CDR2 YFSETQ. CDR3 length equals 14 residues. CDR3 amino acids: CASSLGQGPYGYTF. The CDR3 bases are TGCGCCAGCAGCTTGGGGCAGGGTCCCTATGGCTACACCTTC.

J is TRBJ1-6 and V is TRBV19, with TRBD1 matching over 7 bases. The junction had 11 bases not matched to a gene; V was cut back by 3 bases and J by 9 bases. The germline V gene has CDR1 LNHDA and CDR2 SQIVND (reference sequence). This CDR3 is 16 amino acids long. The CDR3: CASSIGITGARSPLHF. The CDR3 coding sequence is TGTGCCAGTAGTATTGGAATTACAGGGGCTCGTTCACCCCTCCACTTT.

The CDR3 protein is CSVDGLAGVDEQYF. DNA of the CDR3: TGCAGCGTTGACGGGCTAGCGGGAGTTGACGAGCAGTACTTC. The genes are TRBV29-1 and TRBJ2-7; 10 positions match TRBD2. Germline CDR1 is SQVTM and CDR2 is ANQGSEA. This CDR3 has 14 amino acids. With 3 bases clipped from V and 5 bases from J, the junction kept 7 bases outside the gene matches.

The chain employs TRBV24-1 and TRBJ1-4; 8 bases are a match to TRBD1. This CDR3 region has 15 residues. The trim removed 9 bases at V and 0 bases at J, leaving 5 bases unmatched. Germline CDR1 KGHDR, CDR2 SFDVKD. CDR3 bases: TGTGCCACCCACGACAGGGGCGCAACTAATGAAAAACTGTTTTTT. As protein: CATHDRGATNEKLFF.

The chain's CDR3 is CASSLPGQRSYTF. CDR3 nucleotides: TGTGCCAGCAGTTTACCGGGACAGAGGAGCTACACCTTC. The V and J genes are TRBV12-3 or TRBV12-4 and TRBJ1-2, with 7 bases that match TRBD1. This CDR3 is built from 13 residues. Trimming took 2 bases from V and 9 from J; bases not matched to a gene: 6.

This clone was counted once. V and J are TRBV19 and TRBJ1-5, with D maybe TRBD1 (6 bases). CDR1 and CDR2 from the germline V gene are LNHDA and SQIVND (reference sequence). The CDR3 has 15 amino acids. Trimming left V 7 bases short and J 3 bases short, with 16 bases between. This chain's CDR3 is CASTTTGPFNQPQHF. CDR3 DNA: TGTGCCAGTACCACGACAGGACCGTTCAATCAGCCCCAGCATTTT.

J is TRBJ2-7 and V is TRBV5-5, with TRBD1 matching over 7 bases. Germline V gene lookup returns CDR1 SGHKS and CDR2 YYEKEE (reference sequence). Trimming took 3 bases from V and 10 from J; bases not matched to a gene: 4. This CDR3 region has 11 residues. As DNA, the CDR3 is TGTGCCAGCAGCTCCCGGGACAGCCAGTACTTC. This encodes CASSSRDSQYF.

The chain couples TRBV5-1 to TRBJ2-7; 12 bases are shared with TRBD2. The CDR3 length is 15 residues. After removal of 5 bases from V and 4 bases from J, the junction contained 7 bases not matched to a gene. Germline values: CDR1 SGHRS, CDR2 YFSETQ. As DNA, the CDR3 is TGCGCCAGCAGGCTGACTAGCGGGAGTGGGTACGAGCAGTACTTC. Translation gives CASRLTSGSGYEQYF.

The CDR3: CAISEAGSGSYNEQFF. CDR3 coding DNA: TGTGCCATCAGTGAGGCTGGCAGCGGGTCCTACAATGAGCAGTTCTTC. The V call is TRBV10-3, the J call TRBJ2-1, with D perhaps matching TRBD2 (6 bases). CDR1 ENHRY and CDR2 SYGVKD come from the germline V gene. The CDR3 sequence is 16 residues long. Trimming left V 2 bases short and J 1 base short, with 12 bases between.

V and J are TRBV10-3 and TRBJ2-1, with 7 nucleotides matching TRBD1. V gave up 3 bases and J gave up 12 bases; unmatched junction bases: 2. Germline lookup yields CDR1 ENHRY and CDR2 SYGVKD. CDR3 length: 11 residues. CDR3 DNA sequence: TGTGCCATCAGTGAACGGGACAGGCAGTTCTTC. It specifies CAISERDRQFF.

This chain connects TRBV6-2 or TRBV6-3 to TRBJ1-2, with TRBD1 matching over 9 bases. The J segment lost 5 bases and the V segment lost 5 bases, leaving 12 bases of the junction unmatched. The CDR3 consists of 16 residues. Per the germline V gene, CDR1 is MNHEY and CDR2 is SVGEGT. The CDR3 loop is CASSGQGTIFRYGYTF. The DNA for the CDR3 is TGTGCCAGCAGTGGACAGGGGACAATCTTCCGTTATGGCTACACCTTC.